This TCR beta chain was captured in a study of blood T cell repertoires in COVID-19. Turning to the study itself: The United States, Italy and Spain provided the acute and convalescent COVID-19 samples.

Per the study methods: Estimated nucleated cell counts came from reference gene primer amplification. Profiled with immunoSEQ multiplex PCR; TCRdb holds only in-frame clones, not every one. The V and J calls and clone size are taken from that table; D and trimming were inferred from the DNA. In the table there are 300,000 to 500,000 clones, roughly 90% of which are singletons. The CDR3 length is 12 residues. Germline V gene sequence: CDR1 SNHLY, CDR2 FYNNEI. V shed 5 bases and J 8 bases; nucleotides not matched to a gene: 3. This clonotype was obtained from a woman in her 30s with acute COVID-19. This chain uses TRBV2 with TRBJ1-2, with 9 bases aligning to TRBD1. The sequencing sample was made of PBMCs or T cells enriched from blood (not recorded which). The CDR3 DNA is TGTGCCAGCAGTCGGACAGGGGAGGGCTACACCTTC. This encodes CASSRTGEGYTF.